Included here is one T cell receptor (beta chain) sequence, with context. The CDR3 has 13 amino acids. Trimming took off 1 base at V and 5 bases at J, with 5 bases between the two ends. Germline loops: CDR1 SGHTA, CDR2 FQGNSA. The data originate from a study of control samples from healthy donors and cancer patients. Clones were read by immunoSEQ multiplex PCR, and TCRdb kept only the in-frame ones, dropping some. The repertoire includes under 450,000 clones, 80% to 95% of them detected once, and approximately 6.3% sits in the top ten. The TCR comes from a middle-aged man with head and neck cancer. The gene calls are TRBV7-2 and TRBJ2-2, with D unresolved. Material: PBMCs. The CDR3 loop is CASSLVQTGELFF. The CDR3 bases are TGTGCCAGCAGCTTAGTACAGACCGGGGAGCTGTTTTTT.